These T cell receptor beta chains were read from a single sample in a study of cytomegalovirus exposure and HLA in healthy donors. Method: immunoSEQ multiplex PCR; TCRdb's copy keeps in-frame clones and lacks some. The data show 120,000 to 150,000 clones, approximately 80% seen once. The sample consisted of PBMCs. The receptor source for this set is a young man in good health and CMV-seropositive. The CDR3 runs from the conserved cysteine through the conserved F or W. A D gene is named only where the DNA matches it firmly. Where a row states a size, it is once, few, many or the class of an expanded clone; other rows omit it.

cdr3_aa cdr3_nt j_call v_call d_call clone_size
CASSDRGQNTGELFF TGTGCCAGCAGCGATCGGGGACAGAACACCGGGGAGCTGTTTTTT TRBJ2-2 TRBV5-4 - -
CASQLGAGGTEAFF TGTGCCAGCCAATTAGGGGCGGGGGGAACGGAAGCTTTCTTT TRBJ1-1 TRBV7-9 - -
CASSLTGEITNEKLFF TGTGCCAGCAGTTTGACAGGGGAGATAACTAATGAAAAACTGTTTTTT TRBJ1-4 TRBV28 TRBD1 once
CASSLTQTTEAFF TGTGCCAGCAGCTTAACACAAACCACTGAAGCTTTCTTT TRBJ1-1 TRBV7-2 - -
CASSFSPRGGLQPQHF TGTGCCAGCAGTTTCTCCCCCCGGGGAGGACTCCAGCCCCAGCATTTT TRBJ1-5 TRBV7-9 - -
CASSLVTGIGLREKLFF TGCGCCAGCAGCTTGGTGACAGGAATAGGTTTGAGGGAAAAACTGTTTTTT TRBJ1-4 TRBV5-1 - -
CASSYGGLNTEAFF TGTGCCAGCAGTTATGGGGGCTTGAACACTGAAGCTTTCTTT TRBJ1-1 TRBV6-5 - once
CASTTDRENSPLHF TGTGCCAGCACTACCGACAGGGAGAATTCACCCCTCCACTTT TRBJ1-6 TRBV27 TRBD1 once
CASSGFGGGPSLVVSYNEQFF TGTGCCAGCAGCGGATTCGGGGGAGGGCCCTCTTTAGTTGTGTCCTACAATGAGCAGTTCTTC TRBJ2-1 TRBV9 TRBD2 -
CSVEDGLYDEQYF TGCAGCGTTGAAGACGGTCTCTACGATGAGCAGTACTTC TRBJ2-7 TRBV29-1 - few
CASSVNPGAYEQYF TGTGCCAGCAGTGTCAACCCGGGGGCCTACGAGCAGTACTTC TRBJ2-7 TRBV6-4 - -